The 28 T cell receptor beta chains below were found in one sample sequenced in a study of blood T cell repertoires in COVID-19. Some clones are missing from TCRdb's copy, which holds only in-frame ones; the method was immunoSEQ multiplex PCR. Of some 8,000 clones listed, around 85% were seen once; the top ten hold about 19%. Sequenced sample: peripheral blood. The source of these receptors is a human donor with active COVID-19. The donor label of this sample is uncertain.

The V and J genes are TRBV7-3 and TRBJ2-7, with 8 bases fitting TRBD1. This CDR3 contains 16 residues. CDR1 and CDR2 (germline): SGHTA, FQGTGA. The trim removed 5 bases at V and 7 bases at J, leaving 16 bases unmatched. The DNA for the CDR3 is TGTGCCAGCAGCCCTGCAGGGGGCCGGGTAGGTCGGGAGCAGTACTTC. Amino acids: CASSPAGGRVGREQYF.

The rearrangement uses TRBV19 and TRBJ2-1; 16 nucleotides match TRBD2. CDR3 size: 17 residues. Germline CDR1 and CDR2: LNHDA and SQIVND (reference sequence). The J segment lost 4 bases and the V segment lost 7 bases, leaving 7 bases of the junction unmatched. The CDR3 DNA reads TGTGCCAGTAAAGGGGGACTAGCGGGAGGGGCATACAATGAGCAGTTCTTC. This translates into CASKGGLAGGAYNEQFF.

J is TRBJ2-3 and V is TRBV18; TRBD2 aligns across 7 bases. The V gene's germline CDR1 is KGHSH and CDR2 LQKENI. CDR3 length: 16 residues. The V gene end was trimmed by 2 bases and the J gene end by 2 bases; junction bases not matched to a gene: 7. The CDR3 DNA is TGTGCCAGCTCACCAACAAAAGCGGGATTCACAGATACGCAGTATTTT. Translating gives CASSPTKAGFTDTQYF.

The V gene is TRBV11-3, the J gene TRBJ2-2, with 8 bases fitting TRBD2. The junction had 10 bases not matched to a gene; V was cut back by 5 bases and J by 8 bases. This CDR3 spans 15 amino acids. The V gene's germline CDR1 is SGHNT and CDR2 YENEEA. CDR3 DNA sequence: TGTGCCAGCAGCCCACCCGGGGGGGTAATAGGGGAGCTGTTTTTT. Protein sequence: CASSPPGGVIGELFF.

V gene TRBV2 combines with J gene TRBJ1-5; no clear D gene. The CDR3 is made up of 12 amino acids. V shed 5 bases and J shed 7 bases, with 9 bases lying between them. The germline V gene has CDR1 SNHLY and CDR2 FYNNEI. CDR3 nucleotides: TGTGCCAGCAGTCAGCAGAGGCAGCCCCAGCATTTT. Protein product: CASSQQRQPQHF.

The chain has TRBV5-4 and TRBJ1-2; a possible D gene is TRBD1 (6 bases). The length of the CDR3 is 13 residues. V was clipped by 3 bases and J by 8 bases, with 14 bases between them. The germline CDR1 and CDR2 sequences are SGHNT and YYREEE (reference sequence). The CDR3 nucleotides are TGTGCCAGCAGCTCGCAGGGGACGGGGGGCTACACCTTC. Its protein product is CASSSQGTGGYTF.

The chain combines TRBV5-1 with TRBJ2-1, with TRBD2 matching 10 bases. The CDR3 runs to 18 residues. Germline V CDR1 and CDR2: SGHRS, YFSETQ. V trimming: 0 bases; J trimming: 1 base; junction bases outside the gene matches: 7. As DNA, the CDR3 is TGCGCCAGCAGCTTGGTTCTAGCGGGAGAAGCGTCCTACAATGAGCAGTTCTTC. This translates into CASSLVLAGEASYNEQFF.

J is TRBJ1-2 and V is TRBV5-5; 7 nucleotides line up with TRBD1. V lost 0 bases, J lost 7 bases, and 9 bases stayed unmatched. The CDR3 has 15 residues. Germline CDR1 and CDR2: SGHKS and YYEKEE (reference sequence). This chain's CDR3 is CASSLGSQGIGGYTF. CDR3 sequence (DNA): TGTGCCAGCAGCTTGGGTTCACAGGGGATTGGTGGCTACACCTTC.

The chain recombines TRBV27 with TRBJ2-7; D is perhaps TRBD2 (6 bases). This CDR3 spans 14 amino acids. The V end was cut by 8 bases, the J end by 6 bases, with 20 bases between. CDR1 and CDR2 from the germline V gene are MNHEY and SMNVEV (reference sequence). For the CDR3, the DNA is TGTGCCAGCCGTCAGCCGGGAGTCACGACCGAGCAGTACTTC. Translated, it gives CASRQPGVTTEQYF.

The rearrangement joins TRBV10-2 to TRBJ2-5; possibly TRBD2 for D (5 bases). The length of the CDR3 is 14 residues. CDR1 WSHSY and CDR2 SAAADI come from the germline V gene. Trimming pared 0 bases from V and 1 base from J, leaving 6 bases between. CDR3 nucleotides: TGCGCCAGCAGTGAGTCCCGGGGCCAAGAGACCCAGTACTTC. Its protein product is CASSESRGQETQYF.

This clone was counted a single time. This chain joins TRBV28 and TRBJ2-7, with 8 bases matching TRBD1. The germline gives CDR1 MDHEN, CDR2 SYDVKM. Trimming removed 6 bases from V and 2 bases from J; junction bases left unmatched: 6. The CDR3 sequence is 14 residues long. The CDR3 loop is CASSLTGDTYEQYF. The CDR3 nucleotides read TGTGCCAGCAGCCTGACAGGGGACACCTACGAGCAGTACTTC.

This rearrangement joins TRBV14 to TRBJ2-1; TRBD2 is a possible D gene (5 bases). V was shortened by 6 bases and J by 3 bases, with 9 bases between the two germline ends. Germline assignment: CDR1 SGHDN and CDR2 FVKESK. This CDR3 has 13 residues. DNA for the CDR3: TGTGCCAGCAGGGACTCTTACTACAATGAGCAGTTCTTC. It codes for CASRDSYYNEQFF.

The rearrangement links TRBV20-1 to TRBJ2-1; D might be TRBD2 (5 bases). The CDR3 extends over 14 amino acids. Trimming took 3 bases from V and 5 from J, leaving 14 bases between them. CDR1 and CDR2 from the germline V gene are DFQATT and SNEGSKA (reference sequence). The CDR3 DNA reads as TGCAGTGCTAGTCTAGCTAAAACAAACAATGAGCAGTTCTTC. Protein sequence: CSASLAKTNNEQFF.

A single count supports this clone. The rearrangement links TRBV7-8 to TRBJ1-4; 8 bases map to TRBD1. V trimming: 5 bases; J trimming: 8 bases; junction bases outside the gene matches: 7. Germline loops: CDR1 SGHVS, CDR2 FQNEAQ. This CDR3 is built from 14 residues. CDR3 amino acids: CASSLTGGREKLFF. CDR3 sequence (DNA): TGTGCCAGCAGCCTAACAGGGGGTCGGGAAAAACTGTTTTTT.

The CDR3 spells CASSFTGEDTQYF. CDR3 in DNA: TGTGCCAGCAGCTTTACGGGGGAGGATACGCAGTATTTT. The rearrangement uses TRBV27 and TRBJ2-3; the D gene is possibly TRBD2 (6 bases). The V and J ends lost 6 bases and 6 bases respectively, with 13 bases between them. Germline assignment: CDR1 MNHEY and CDR2 SMNVEV (reference sequence). CDR3 size: 13 residues.

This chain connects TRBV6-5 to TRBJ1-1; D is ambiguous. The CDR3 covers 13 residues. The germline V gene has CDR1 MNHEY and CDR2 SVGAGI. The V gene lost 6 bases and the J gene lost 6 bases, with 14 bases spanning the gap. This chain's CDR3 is CASSDRLRAEAFF. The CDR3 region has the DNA TGTGCCAGCAGCGACCGGTTGAGGGCTGAAGCTTTCTTT.

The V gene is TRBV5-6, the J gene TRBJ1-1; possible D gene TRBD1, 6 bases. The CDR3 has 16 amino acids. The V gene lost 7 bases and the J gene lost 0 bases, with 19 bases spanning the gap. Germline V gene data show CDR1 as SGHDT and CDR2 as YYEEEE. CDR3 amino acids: CASDSGAGILNTEAFF. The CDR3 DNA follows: TGTGCCAGCGACTCAGGGGCCGGGATTTTGAACACTGAAGCTTTCTTT.

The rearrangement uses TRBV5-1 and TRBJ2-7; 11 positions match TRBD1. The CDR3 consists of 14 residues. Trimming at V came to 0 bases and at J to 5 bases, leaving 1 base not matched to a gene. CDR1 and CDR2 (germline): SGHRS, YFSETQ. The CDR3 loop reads CASSLVGQGDEQYF. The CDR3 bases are TGCGCCAGCAGCTTGGTGGGACAGGGGGACGAGCAGTACTTC.

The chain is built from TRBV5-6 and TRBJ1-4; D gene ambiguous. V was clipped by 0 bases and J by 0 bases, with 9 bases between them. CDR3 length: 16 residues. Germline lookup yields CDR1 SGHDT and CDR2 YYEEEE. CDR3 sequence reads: CASSLDSEATNEKLFF. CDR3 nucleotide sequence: TGTGCCAGCAGCTTGGATTCGGAGGCAACTAATGAAAAACTGTTTTTT.

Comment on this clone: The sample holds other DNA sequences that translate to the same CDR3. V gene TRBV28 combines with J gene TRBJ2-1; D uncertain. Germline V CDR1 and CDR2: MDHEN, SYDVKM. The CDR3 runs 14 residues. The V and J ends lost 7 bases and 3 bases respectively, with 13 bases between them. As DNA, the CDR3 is TGTGCCAGCATCCTCACCTCAGGCTACAATGAGCAGTTCTTC. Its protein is CASILTSGYNEQFF.

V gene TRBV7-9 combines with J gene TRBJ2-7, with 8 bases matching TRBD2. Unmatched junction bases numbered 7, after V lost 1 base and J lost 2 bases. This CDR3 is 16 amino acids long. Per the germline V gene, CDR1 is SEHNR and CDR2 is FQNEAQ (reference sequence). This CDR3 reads CASSLVAGTRPYEQYF. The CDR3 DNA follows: TGTGCCAGCAGCTTAGTGGCCGGGACTAGGCCCTACGAGCAGTACTTC.

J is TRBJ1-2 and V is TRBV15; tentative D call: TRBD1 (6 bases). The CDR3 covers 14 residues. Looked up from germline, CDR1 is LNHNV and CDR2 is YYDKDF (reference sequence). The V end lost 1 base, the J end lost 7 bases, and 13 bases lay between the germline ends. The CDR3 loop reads CATSRVTTGRGYTF. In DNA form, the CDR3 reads TGTGCCACCAGCAGAGTAACGACAGGCCGTGGCTACACCTTC.

The CDR3 region is CASSPTLAGRVNEQFF. DNA of the CDR3: TGTGCCAGCAGTCCGACCCTAGCGGGTAGGGTCAATGAGCAGTTCTTC. The chain has TRBV28 and TRBJ2-1; TRBD2 matches 8 bases. The V and J ends lost 5 bases and 6 bases, in that order; junction bases with no gene match: 12. This CDR3 contains 16 residues. Germline assignment: CDR1 MDHEN and CDR2 SYDVKM.

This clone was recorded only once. CDR3 loop: CASAQGVTYEQYF. CDR3 DNA: TGTGCCAGCGCCCAGGGGGTGACGTACGAGCAGTACTTC. J is TRBJ2-7 and V is TRBV5-5; 7 bases match TRBD1. In germline, CDR1 is SGHKS, CDR2 YYEKEE (reference sequence). The CDR3 contains 13 residues. The V and J ends lost 7 bases and 4 bases, in that order; junction bases with no gene match: 8. Full variable domain (remainder filled in from reference TRBV5-5 and TRBJ2-7): DAGVTQSPTHLIKTRGQQVTLRCSPISGHKSVSWYQQVLGQGPQFIFQYYEKEERGRGNFPDRFSARQFPNYSSELNVNALLLGDSALYLCASAQGVTYEQYFGPGTRLTVT.

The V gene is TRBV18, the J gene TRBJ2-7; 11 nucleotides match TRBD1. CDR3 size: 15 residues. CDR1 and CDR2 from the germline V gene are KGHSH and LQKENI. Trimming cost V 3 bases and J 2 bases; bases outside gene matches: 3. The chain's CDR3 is CASSPPGQGAYEQYF. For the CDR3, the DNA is TGTGCCAGCTCACCGCCGGGACAGGGGGCCTACGAGCAGTACTTC.

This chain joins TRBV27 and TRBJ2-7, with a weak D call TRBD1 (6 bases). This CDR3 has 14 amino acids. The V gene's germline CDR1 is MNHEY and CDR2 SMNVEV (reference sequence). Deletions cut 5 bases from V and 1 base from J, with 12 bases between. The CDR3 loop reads CASSLMTGSYEQYF. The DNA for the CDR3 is TGTGCCAGCAGTCTGATGACAGGATCCTACGAGCAGTACTTC.

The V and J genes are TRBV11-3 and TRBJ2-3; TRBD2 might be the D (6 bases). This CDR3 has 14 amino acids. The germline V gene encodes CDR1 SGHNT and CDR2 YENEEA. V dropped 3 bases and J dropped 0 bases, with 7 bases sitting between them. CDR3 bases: TGTGCCAGCAGCTTCGGGACTAGCACAGATACGCAGTATTTT. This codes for CASSFGTSTDTQYF. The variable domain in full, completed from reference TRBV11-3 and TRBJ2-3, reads EAGVVQSPRYKIIEKKQPVAFWCNPISGHNTLYWYLQNLGQGPELLIRYENEEAVDDSQLPKDRFSAERLKGVDSTLKIQPAELGDSAVYLCASSFGTSTDTQYFGPGTRLTVL.

The CDR3 nucleotides read TGTGCCTGGAGTCAGCCGGGACAGGGGGCTTGGAATGAGCAGTTCTTC. Protein product: CAWSQPGQGAWNEQFF. The chain links TRBV30 to TRBJ2-1; 12 bases fit TRBD1. Germline trimming cut 2 bases from V and 7 bases from J; bases unmatched to any gene: 9. This CDR3 region has 16 residues. Germline lookup yields CDR1 GTSNPN and CDR2 SVGIG (reference sequence). The full variable domain, in which reference TRBV30 and TRBJ2-1 provide the parts outside the CDR3, is SQTIHQWPATLVQPVGSPLSLECTVEGTSNPNLYWYRQAAGRGLQLLFYSVGIGQISSEVPQNLSASRPQDRQFILSSKKLLLSDSGFYLCAWSQPGQGAWNEQFFGPGTRLTVL.